These T cell receptor beta chains were read from a single sample in a study of shared clonotypes between healthy human individuals. Only in-frame clones appear in the TCRdb table, and some are missing; sequencing was by immunoSEQ multiplex PCR. The table lists a few hundred thousand clones, 96% of them singletons, with 0.32% in the top ten. Sequencing input: memory CD8+ T cells sorted from blood. These TCRs come from a man aged 25-40 years in good health. The CDR3 runs from the conserved cysteine through the conserved F or W. Each record gives: V gene, D gene, J gene, CDR3 protein, CDR3 DNA. The D gene is left open where the match is weak.

V: TRBV7-3; D: .; J: TRBJ2-3; CDR3: CASSSGPTDTQYF; DNA: TGTGCCAGCAGCTCGGGACCCACAGATACGCAGTATTTT
V: TRBV6-1; D: TRBD1; J: TRBJ1-3; CDR3: CASGDRRGLAGNTIYF; DNA: TGTGCCAGCGGTGACAGAAGGGGGCTGGCTGGAAACACCATATATTTT
V: TRBV6-5; D: .; J: TRBJ2-1; CDR3: CASRNSGNSYNEQFF; DNA: TGTGCCAGCAGAAATAGCGGTAACTCCTACAATGAGCAGTTCTTC
V: TRBV2; D: .; J: TRBJ2-3; CDR3: CASSLKGDTQYF; DNA: TGTGCCAGCAGCCTCAAGGGTGATACGCAGTATTTT
V: TRBV29-1; D: .; J: TRBJ1-2; CDR3: CSAPGLGGYTF; DNA: TGCAGCGCCCCAGGGCTCGGGGGCTACACCTTC
V: TRBV9; D: TRBD2; J: TRBJ2-1; CDR3: CASSPGLAGGPGNEQFF; DNA: TGTGCCAGCAGCCCAGGACTAGCGGGAGGGCCGGGCAATGAGCAGTTCTTC
V: TRBV7-8; D: TRBD2; J: TRBJ2-3; CDR3: CASSLAGGRVTDTQYF; DNA: TGTGCCAGCAGCTTAGCGGGCGGGAGGGTCACAGATACGCAGTATTTT
V: TRBV14; D: TRBD2; J: TRBJ2-2; CDR3: CASSGTSGRADTGELFF; DNA: TGTGCCAGCAGCGGGACTAGCGGGAGGGCCGACACCGGGGAGCTGTTTTTT
V: TRBV5-1; D: .; J: TRBJ2-7; CDR3: CASSGGARVYEQYF; DNA: TGCGCCAGCAGCGGGGGAGCCAGGGTCTACGAGCAGTACTTC
V: TRBV6-6; D: .; J: TRBJ2-5; CDR3: CASKYQETQYF; DNA: TGTGCCAGCAAATACCAAGAGACCCAGTACTTC
V: TRBV10-3; D: .; J: TRBJ2-1; CDR3: CAISDPEWQRGDNEQFF; DNA: TGTGCCATCAGTGACCCAGAGTGGCAGAGGGGCGACAATGAGCAGTTCTTC
V: TRBV4-1; D: .; J: TRBJ2-4; CDR3: CASSHLGVQSLAKNIQYF; DNA: TGCGCCAGCAGCCACCTCGGGGTCCAGAGTCTAGCCAAAAACATTCAGTACTTC
V: TRBV9; D: .; J: TRBJ1-1; CDR3: CASSVAPGDEAFF; DNA: TGTGCCAGCAGCGTAGCTCCAGGGGATGAAGCTTTCTTT
V: TRBV19; D: .; J: TRBJ2-6; CDR3: CASSIGGSGANVLTF; DNA: TGTGCCAGTAGTATCGGGGGATCTGGGGCCAACGTCCTGACTTTC